Presented here are 15 T cell receptor beta chains from one specimen sequenced in a study of radiation and T cells in renal cell carcinoma. Time point denoted: baseline pretreatment blood. The treatment here: 15 Gy SBRT to primary tumor, nephrectomy 4 weeks later. This table comes from immunoSEQ multiplex PCR, and its TCRdb copy is limited to in-frame clones, with some not included. The sample yields 87,000 or so clones, about 88% seen once. The specimen was blood, collected from a patient whose treatment included radiotherapy and nephrectomy. Receptors were obtained from a man aged 50 to 60 with renal cell carcinoma.

The CDR3 bases are TGCGCCAGCAGCTCCCAGGGGGAGAACACTGAAGCTTTCTTT. This sequence encodes CASSSQGENTEAFF. The chain couples TRBV5-1 to TRBJ1-1; 7 nucleotides line up with TRBD1. Trimming cost V 3 bases and J 1 base; bases outside gene matches: 3. This CDR3 has 14 residues. The germline V gene encodes CDR1 SGHRS and CDR2 YFSETQ.

This clone was recorded once. The chain links TRBV29-1 to TRBJ2-7; TRBD2 is a possible D gene (5 bases). The CDR3 spans 15 residues. Trimming removed 4 bases from V and 1 base from J, with 17 bases in between. Germline loops: CDR1 SQVTM, CDR2 ANQGSEA. In DNA, the CDR3 is TGCAGCGTTGTAGGAACTAGTCCTCGGTCCTACGAGCAGTACTTC. Translating it yields CSVVGTSPRSYEQYF.

On this clone: The germline gene is not matched at one end of the junction; a read error may be the cause. The gene calls are TRBV7-7 and TRBJ1-1; D not certain. The CDR3 loop spans 12 amino acids. The germline V gene has CDR1 SSHAT and CDR2 FNYEAQ (reference sequence). The CDR3: CASSLSRAEAFF. In DNA, the CDR3 is TGTGCTAGCAGCCTCTCCCGGGCTGAAGCTTTCTTT.

The chain has TRBV20-1 and TRBJ2-7, with 10 bases identical to TRBD1. Germline CDR1 and CDR2: DFQATT and SNEGSKA (reference sequence). The CDR3 is made up of 11 amino acids. For the CDR3, the DNA is TGCAGGGCCGGGACAGGGGACGAGCAGTACTTC. Translating gives CRAGTGDEQYF.

The chain employs TRBV15 and TRBJ1-3, with a weak D call TRBD1 (5 bases). The CDR3 loop spans 15 amino acids. The V end lost 1 base, the J end lost 1 base, and 8 bases lay between the germline ends. Germline CDR1 is LNHNV and CDR2 is YYDKDF (reference sequence). The CDR3 DNA follows: TGTGCCACCAGCAGAGGGGGCAAGTCTGGAAACACCATATATTTT. Translated, it gives CATSRGGKSGNTIYF.

The V call is TRBV19, the J call TRBJ1-2; maybe TRBD1 (6 bases). The CDR3 length is 14 residues. Trimming stripped 1 base from V and 6 bases from J, with 12 bases between. CDR1 LNHDA and CDR2 SQIVND come from the germline V gene (reference sequence). CDR3 protein: CASSIAGVEDGYTF. In DNA, the CDR3 is TGTGCCAGTAGTATAGCAGGGGTTGAAGATGGCTACACCTTC.

This clone was observed a handful of times. One junction end does not reproduce the germline sequence, and a read error may be involved. This chain joins TRBV6-4 and TRBJ1-4; 8 nucleotides match TRBD1. Germline V lookup: CDR1 MRHNA, CDR2 SNTAGT. The length of the CDR3 is 13 residues. CDR3 sequence: CASITGTGPRTVF. CDR3 coding DNA: TGTGCCAGCATCACCGGGACAGGCCCGAGGACTGTTTTT.

The gene calls are TRBV11-2 and TRBJ1-3; tentatively, D is TRBD1 (6 bases). CDR3 length: 14 residues. The germline CDR1 and CDR2 sequences are SGHAT and FQNNGV. The V end was cut by 5 bases, the J end by 4 bases, with 12 bases between. Here the CDR3 reads CASSQAGQGNTIYF. CDR3 bases: TGTGCCAGCAGCCAAGCCGGACAGGGAAACACCATATATTTT. Filled out from reference TRBV11-2 and TRBJ1-3, the complete variable domain reads EAGVAQSPRYKIIEKRQSVAFWCNPISGHATLYWYQQILGQGPKLLIQFQNNGVVDDSQLPKDRFSAERLKGVDSTLKIQPAKLEDSAVYLCASSQAGQGNTIYFGEGSWLTVV.

The rearrangement links TRBV18 to TRBJ2-1, with D unclear. V lost 3 bases and J lost 4, with 7 bases in between. CDR1 is KGHSH and CDR2 is LQKENI in the germline V gene. The CDR3 runs 13 residues. CDR3 coding DNA: TGTGCCAGCTCACCCGGACCTTACAATGAGCAGTTCTTC. It translates to CASSPGPYNEQFF.

V is TRBV19 and J is TRBJ2-5, with D possibly matching TRBD2 (6 bases). V was shortened by 5 bases and J by 5 bases, with 15 bases between the two germline ends. Germline CDR1 LNHDA, CDR2 SQIVND (reference sequence). This CDR3 region has 14 residues. CDR3 residues: CASSDSLARETQYF. For the CDR3, the DNA is TGTGCCAGTAGTGACTCTCTAGCGCGGGAGACCCAGTACTTC. The full variable domain, rest sourced from reference TRBV19 and TRBJ2-5, is DGGITQSPKYLFRKEGQNVTLSCEQNLNHDAMYWYRQDPGQGLRLIYYSQIVNDFQKGDIAEGYSVSREKKESFPLTVTSAQKNPTAFYLCASSDSLARETQYFGPGTRLLVL.

V is TRBV19 and J is TRBJ1-6, with unresolved D. This CDR3 has 13 amino acids. Deletions cut 5 bases from V and 13 bases from J, with 15 bases between. Germline V lookup: CDR1 LNHDA, CDR2 SQIVND (reference sequence). CDR3 protein: CASSEGGFGPLHF. The CDR3 DNA reads as TGTGCCAGTAGTGAAGGAGGCTTCGGTCCCCTCCACTTT.

The chain recombines TRBV5-1 with TRBJ2-2; no clear D. With 0 bases removed from V and 4 bases from J, the gap between germline ends came to 7 bases. CDR1 SGHRS and CDR2 YFSETQ come from the germline V gene. The CDR3 is 14 residues long. The CDR3 region has the DNA TGCGCCAGCAGCTTGGGTGGTCTCACCGGGGAGCTGTTTTTT. As protein: CASSLGGLTGELFF.

This clone showed up just once. The CDR3 nucleotides read TGTGCCAGCAGTTACGACAGCGGAGATAATTCACCCCTCCACTTT. Translation gives CASSYDSGDNSPLHF. This chain uses TRBV6-5 with TRBJ1-6, with D possibly matching TRBD1 (5 bases). Between the trimmed V and J ends, which lost 2 bases and 5 bases, there was a span of 10 bases. Per the germline V gene, CDR1 is MNHEY and CDR2 is SVGAGI. This CDR3 is 15 amino acids long.

The chain combines TRBV6-5 with TRBJ2-1; 9 nucleotides align to TRBD1. The germline V gene encodes CDR1 MNHEY and CDR2 SVGAGI. CDR3 length equals 16 residues. J lost 8 bases, V lost 0 bases, and 8 bases had no gene match. The DNA for the CDR3 is TGTGCCAGCAGTTACTCGAGCGGGACAGGGAGACATGAGCAGTTCTTC. Its protein is CASSYSSGTGRHEQFF.

In this sample, this clone turned up a few times. The chain combines TRBV5-6 with TRBJ2-1, with 7 positions matching TRBD1. The CDR3 extends over 15 amino acids. With 2 bases clipped from V and 7 bases from J, the junction kept 9 bases outside the gene matches. Germline V gene data show CDR1 as SGHDT and CDR2 as YYEEEE. This chain's CDR3 is CASSFEGGAGNEQFF. The CDR3 DNA reads TGTGCCAGCAGCTTTGAAGGGGGCGCGGGTAATGAGCAGTTCTTC.